This T cell receptor (beta chain) comes out of a study of cytomegalovirus exposure and HLA in healthy donors. Study findings and constraints: Earlier findings revealed that most TCR beta V segments proved productive either about 87% or about 30% of the time. An analysis that was carried out later associated some 17,000 TCR beta sequences with HLA alleles at 0.05 false discovery rate.

V was clipped by 1 base and J by 6 bases, with 13 bases between them. This CDR3 spans 15 amino acids. Germline-derived CDR1 and CDR2 are SGHTA and FQGTGA. As regards this clone: The antigen remains unidentified.

Researchers ran the PCR with 60 Vbeta and 13 Jbeta primers. Using immunoSEQ multiplex PCR, the repertoire was profiled, and TCRdb retains in-frame clones only, with some absent. The repertoire holds around 160,000 clones, with roughly 80% as singletons. V and J are TRBV7-3 and TRBJ2-1; TRBD2 is a possible D gene (5 bases). Sequenced material: PBMCs. The sequence came from a man aged 50 to 59 in good health and CMV-seropositive. The CDR3 sequence: CASSLMLGAGNEQFF. The CDR3, as DNA: TGTGCCAGCAGCTTAATGCTTGGCGCGGGCAATGAGCAGTTCTTC.